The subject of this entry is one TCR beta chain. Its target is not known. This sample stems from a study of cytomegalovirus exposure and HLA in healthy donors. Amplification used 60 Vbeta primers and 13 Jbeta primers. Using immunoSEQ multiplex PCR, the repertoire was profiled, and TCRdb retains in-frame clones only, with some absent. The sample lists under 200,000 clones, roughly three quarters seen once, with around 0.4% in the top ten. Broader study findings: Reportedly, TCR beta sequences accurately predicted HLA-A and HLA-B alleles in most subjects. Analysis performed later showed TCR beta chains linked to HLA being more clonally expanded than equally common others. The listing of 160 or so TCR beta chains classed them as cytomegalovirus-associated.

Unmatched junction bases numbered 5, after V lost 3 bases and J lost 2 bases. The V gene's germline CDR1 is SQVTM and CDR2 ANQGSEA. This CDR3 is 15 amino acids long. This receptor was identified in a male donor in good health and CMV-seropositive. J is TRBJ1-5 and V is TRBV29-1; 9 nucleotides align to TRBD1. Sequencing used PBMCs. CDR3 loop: CSVEEGQGGNQPQHF. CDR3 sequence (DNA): TGCAGCGTTGAGGAGGGACAGGGAGGCAATCAGCCCCAGCATTTT.